These T cell receptor beta chains were read from a single sample in a study of cytomegalovirus exposure and HLA in healthy donors. Only in-frame clones appear in the TCRdb table, and some are missing; sequencing was by immunoSEQ multiplex PCR. The sample has about 120,000 clones, roughly 87% seen once. The sequenced material came from PBMCs. These receptor sequences come from a woman under 30 in good health and CMV-seronegative. Each CDR3 is given with its conserved first and last residue. A D gene is named only where the DNA matches it firmly. Expanded clones are given a class, and other clones once, few, many or no size at all.

size	V	D	J	CDR3	DNA
NA	TRBV6-6	TRBD1	TRBJ1-5	CASSYVGQGAQPQHF	TGTGCCAGCAGTTACGTCGGGCAGGGGGCCCAGCCCCAGCATTTT
NA	TRBV28	NA	TRBJ2-3	CATHTDTQYF	TGTGCCACACACACAGATACGCAGTATTTT
NA	TRBV5-1	NA	TRBJ2-5	CASSRPPETQYF	TGCGCCAGCAGCCGTCCTCCAGAGACCCAGTACTTC
NA	TRBV5-4	NA	TRBJ2-3	CASSARGGLTVTDTQYF	TGTGCCAGCAGTGCTAGGGGCGGTCTGACCGTCACAGATACGCAGTATTTT
NA	TRBV27	TRBD2	TRBJ2-3	CASNPGGWNTQYF	TGTGCCAGCAACCCCGGGGGGTGGAATACGCAGTATTTT
NA	TRBV6-1	NA	TRBJ1-6	CASIVQLNSPLHF	TGTGCCAGCATAGTACAGCTTAATTCACCCCTCCACTTT
NA	TRBV7-2	NA	TRBJ1-1	CASSLVAVNTEAFF	TGTGCCAGCAGCTTAGTGGCCGTTAACACTGAAGCTTTCTTT
NA	TRBV6-1	TRBD1	TRBJ2-3	CASGLTGFPTGTQYF	TGTGCCAGCGGATTGACAGGGTTCCCGACGGGTACGCAGTATTTT
NA	TRBV30	NA	TRBJ1-3	CAWSVGVRVLAPSSGNTIYF	TGTGCCTGGAGTGTTGGCGTGCGAGTATTAGCTCCCAGCTCTGGAAACACCATATATTTT
NA	TRBV19	NA	TRBJ1-5	CASSPGPSRDNQPQHF	TGTGCCAGTAGCCCGGGTCCTTCACGCGATAATCAGCCCCAGCATTTT
few	TRBV6-1	NA	TRBJ1-5	CASSDQGQGSNQPQHF	TGTGCCAGCAGTGACCAAGGGCAGGGCAGCAATCAGCCCCAGCATTTT
NA	TRBV2	NA	TRBJ2-1	CASSEISDEQFF	TGTGCCAGCAGTGAGATCTCGGATGAGCAGTTCTTC
NA	TRBV5-6	NA	TRBJ2-2	CASSSSGTRGTGELFF	TGTGCCAGCAGCTCATCTGGGACGAGGGGGACCGGGGAGCTGTTTTTT
NA	TRBV6-1	NA	TRBJ1-5	CASSEGGVRNQPQHF	TGTGCCAGCAGTGAAGGGGGGGTACGCAATCAGCCCCAGCATTTT
NA	TRBV9	TRBD2	TRBJ2-3	CASSVGGAGDTQYF	TGTGCCAGCAGCGTCGGGGGGGCCGGAGATACGCAGTATTTT
NA	TRBV28	TRBD1	TRBJ2-1	CASSFVKQGAIFGDEQFF	TGTGCCAGCAGTTTCGTTAAACAGGGGGCCATTTTCGGCGATGAGCAGTTCTTC
NA	TRBV7-9	NA	TRBJ2-7	CASSFPRSYEQYF	TGTGCCAGCAGCTTTCCCCGTAGCTACGAGCAGTACTTC
NA	TRBV11-3	TRBD2	TRBJ2-3	CASSLGRWEGSTDTQYF	TGTGCCAGCAGCTTAGGTAGGTGGGAGGGGAGCACAGATACGCAGTATTTT
NA	TRBV27	NA	TRBJ1-1	CASSPTALNTEAFF	TGTGCCAGCAGCCCGACAGCCTTGAACACTGAAGCTTTCTTT
few	TRBV27	NA	TRBJ1-1	CASSFQGFAPTEAFF	TGTGCCAGCAGTTTTCAGGGTTTTGCTCCCACTGAAGCTTTCTTT
NA	TRBV7-8	TRBD2	TRBJ2-5	CASSTGLAGVVGYQETQYF	TGTGCCAGCAGCACCGGACTAGCGGGAGTGGTGGGGTACCAAGAGACCCAGTACTTC
NA	TRBV19	NA	TRBJ1-5	CASSISSGAWPQHF	TGTGCCAGTAGTATATCGTCGGGTGCTTGGCCCCAGCATTTT
NA	TRBV9	NA	TRBJ2-3	CASSKGGESTDTQYF	TGTGCCAGCTCCAAAGGGGGAGAGAGCACAGATACGCAGTATTTT
NA	TRBV5-1	NA	TRBJ2-3	CASSLGGKTDTQYF	TGCGCCAGCAGCTTAGGAGGGAAAACAGATACGCAGTATTTT
NA	TRBV5-1	TRBD2	TRBJ2-3	CASSLVTSGREDTQYF	TGCGCCAGCAGCTTGGTCACTAGCGGGAGAGAAGATACGCAGTATTTT
NA	TRBV9	TRBD2	TRBJ2-7	CASSVDAPPVGLAGVRAYEQYF	TGTGCCAGCAGCGTAGATGCCCCACCCGTGGGACTAGCGGGGGTAAGGGCATACGAGCAGTACTTC
NA	TRBV18	NA	TRBJ2-7	CASSPRVWVDEQYF	TGTGCCAGCTCACCGCGGGTATGGGTCGACGAGCAGTACTTC
NA	TRBV5-4	TRBD1	TRBJ1-1	CASMNRGLFFEAFF	TGTGCCAGCATGAACAGGGGGCTTTTCTTTGAAGCTTTCTTT
NA	TRBV7-9	TRBD1	TRBJ2-5	CASSLRGQVQETQYF	TGTGCCAGCAGCTTAAGGGGGCAGGTCCAAGAGACCCAGTACTTC
NA	TRBV4-2	TRBD2	TRBJ2-3	CASSRGTSGPDTQYF	TGTGCCAGCAGTAGAGGGACTAGCGGCCCAGATACGCAGTATTTT
NA	TRBV6-6	TRBD1	TRBJ2-1	CASRYGQGPQDEQFF	TGTGCCAGCAGGTACGGACAGGGCCCCCAAGATGAGCAGTTCTTC
once	TRBV9	NA	TRBJ2-3	CASSVLSGDTQYF	TGTGCCAGCAGCGTCCTCAGTGGAGATACGCAGTATTTT
once	TRBV28	NA	TRBJ2-3	CASSDPRRDHTDTQYF	TGTGCCAGCAGCGATCCAAGGCGGGACCACACAGATACGCAGTATTTT
NA	TRBV30	NA	TRBJ2-7	CAGGTAYEQYF	TGTGCTGGGGGGACAGCCTACGAGCAGTACTTC
NA	TRBV30	TRBD1	TRBJ1-1	CAWSGQENTEAFF	TGTGCCTGGAGCGGACAGGAGAACACTGAAGCTTTCTTT
NA	TRBV7-7	TRBD2	TRBJ2-5	CASSLGLAGGQETQYF	TGTGCCAGCAGCTTAGGACTAGCGGGGGGGCAAGAGACCCAGTACTTC
NA	TRBV9	NA	TRBJ2-3	CASSAGTADSDTQYF	TGTGCCAGCAGCGCCGGGACTGCCGACTCAGATACGCAGTATTTT
NA	TRBV9	TRBD1	TRBJ1-1	CASSGTGKNTEAFF	TGTGCCAGCAGCGGGACAGGAAAGAACACTGAAGCTTTCTTT
NA	TRBV30	NA	TRBJ1-1	CAWSGRGSRAFF	TGTGCCTGGAGTGGACGGGGGAGTAGAGCTTTCTTT
few	TRBV9	TRBD2	TRBJ2-7	CASSQYLAGGTDEQYF	TGTGCCAGCAGCCAGTACCTAGCGGGAGGGACCGACGAGCAGTACTTC
NA	TRBV5-1	NA	TRBJ2-1	CASSLSQGSYEQFF	TGCGCCAGCAGCTTGTCTCAGGGCAGCTATGAGCAGTTCTTC
NA	TRBV29-1	TRBD2	TRBJ2-3	CSVKRGGSTDTQYF	TGCAGCGTTAAGCGGGGGGGCAGTACAGATACGCAGTATTTT
NA	TRBV4-3	NA	TRBJ1-3	CASSPLNGNTIYF	TGCGCCAGCAGCCCCCTTAATGGAAACACCATATATTTT
few	TRBV7-2	TRBD2	TRBJ2-7	CASSMATSGKYEQYF	TGTGCCAGCAGCATGGCGACTAGCGGAAAATACGAGCAGTACTTC
few	TRBV10-2	TRBD1	TRBJ1-4	CASRKDRASEKLFF	TGCGCCAGCAGAAAGGACAGGGCTTCTGAAAAACTGTTTTTT
NA	TRBV5-1	NA	TRBJ2-2	CASSLAGGHTGELFF	TGCGCCAGCAGCTTGGCCGGGGGTCACACCGGGGAGCTGTTTTTT
NA	TRBV12-2	NA	TRBJ1-2	CASRLKWPEARRNYGYTF	TGTGCAAGTCGCTTAAAGTGGCCGGAGGCTAGGCGGAACTATGGCTACACCTTC
few	TRBV7-2	TRBD2	TRBJ2-7	CASSLGTSGIHEQYF	TGTGCCAGCAGCCTCGGGACTAGCGGGATCCACGAGCAGTACTTC
NA	TRBV27	NA	TRBJ1-5	CASGDTHQPQHF	TGTGCCAGCGGGGACACACATCAGCCCCAGCATTTT
NA	TRBV30	NA	TRBJ2-7	CAWSVRRGPYEQYF	TGTGCCTGGAGTGTACGTAGGGGCCCCTACGAGCAGTACTTC
NA	TRBV27	TRBD1	TRBJ2-1	CASSPAGTGSNEQFF	TGTGCCAGCAGTCCCGCAGGGACAGGATCCAATGAGCAGTTCTTC
NA	TRBV30	NA	TRBJ2-1	CAWSVSAASIFKQFF	TGTGCCTGGAGTGTAAGCGCGGCATCCATCTTCAAGCAGTTCTTC
NA	TRBV2	NA	TRBJ1-6	CASSEFTQRNSPLHF	TGTGCCAGCAGTGAGTTCACCCAGCGTAATTCACCCCTCCACTTT
NA	TRBV7-9	TRBD1	TRBJ1-2	CASSFPGTANYGYTF	TGTGCCAGCAGCTTTCCCGGGACAGCAAACTATGGCTACACCTTC
NA	TRBV11-2	NA	TRBJ2-5	CASSSTDQETQYF	TGTGCCAGCAGCTCGACAGACCAAGAGACCCAGTACTTC